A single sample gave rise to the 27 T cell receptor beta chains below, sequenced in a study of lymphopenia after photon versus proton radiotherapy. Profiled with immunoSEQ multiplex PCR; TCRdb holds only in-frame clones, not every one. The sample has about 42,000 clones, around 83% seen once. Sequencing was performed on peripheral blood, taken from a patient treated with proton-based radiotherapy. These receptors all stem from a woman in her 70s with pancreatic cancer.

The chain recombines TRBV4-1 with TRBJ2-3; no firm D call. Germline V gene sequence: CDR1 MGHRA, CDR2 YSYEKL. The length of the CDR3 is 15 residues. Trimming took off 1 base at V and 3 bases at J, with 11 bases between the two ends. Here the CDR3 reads CASSQVGLLTDTQYF. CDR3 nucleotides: TGCGCCAGCAGCCAAGTAGGGTTATTAACAGATACGCAGTATTTT.

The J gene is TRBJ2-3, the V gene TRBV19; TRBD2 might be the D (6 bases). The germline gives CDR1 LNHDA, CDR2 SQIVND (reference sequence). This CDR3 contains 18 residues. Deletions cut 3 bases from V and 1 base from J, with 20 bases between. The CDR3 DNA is TGTGCCAGTAGTATCAGGGTAACCGGAATAGCGGGCACAGATACGCAGTATTTT. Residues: CASSIRVTGIAGTDTQYF.

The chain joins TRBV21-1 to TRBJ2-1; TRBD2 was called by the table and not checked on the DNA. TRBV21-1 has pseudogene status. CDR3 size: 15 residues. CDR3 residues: CATSLAGGTYNEQFF. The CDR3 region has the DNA TGTGCCACCTCACTAGCGGGAGGCACATACAATGAGCAGTTCTTC.

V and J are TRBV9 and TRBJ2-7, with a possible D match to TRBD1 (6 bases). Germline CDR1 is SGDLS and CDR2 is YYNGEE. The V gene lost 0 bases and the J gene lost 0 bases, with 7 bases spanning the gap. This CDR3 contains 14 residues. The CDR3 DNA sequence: TGTGCCAGCAGCGTAGGGGACACCTCCTACGAGCAGTACTTC. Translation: CASSVGDTSYEQYF.

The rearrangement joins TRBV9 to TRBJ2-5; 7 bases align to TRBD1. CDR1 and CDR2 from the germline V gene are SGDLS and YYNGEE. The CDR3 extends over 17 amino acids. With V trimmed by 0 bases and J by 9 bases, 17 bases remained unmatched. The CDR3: CASSVGGGSSSGWAQYF. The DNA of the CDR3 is TGTGCCAGCAGCGTAGGAGGGGGCTCTAGCTCGGGTTGGGCCCAGTACTTC.

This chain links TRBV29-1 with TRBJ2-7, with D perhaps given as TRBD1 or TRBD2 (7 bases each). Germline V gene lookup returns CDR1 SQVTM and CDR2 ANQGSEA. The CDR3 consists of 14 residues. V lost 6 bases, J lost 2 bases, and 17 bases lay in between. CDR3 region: CSVVGQGGPYEQYF. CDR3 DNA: TGCAGCGTCGTAGGGCAGGGGGGGCCCTACGAGCAGTACTTC.

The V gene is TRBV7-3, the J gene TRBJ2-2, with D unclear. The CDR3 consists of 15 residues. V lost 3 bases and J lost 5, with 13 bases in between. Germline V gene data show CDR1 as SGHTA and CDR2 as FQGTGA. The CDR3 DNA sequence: TGTGCCAGCAGCTTGTCTCTACTCACGACCGGGGAGCTGTTTTTT. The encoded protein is CASSLSLLTTGELFF. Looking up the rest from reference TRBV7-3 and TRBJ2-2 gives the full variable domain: GAGVSQTPSNKVTEKGKYVELRCDPISGHTALYWYRQSLGQGPEFLIYFQGTGAADDSGLPNDRFFAVRPEGSVSTLKIQRTERGDSAVYLCASSLSLLTTGELFFGEGSRLTVL.

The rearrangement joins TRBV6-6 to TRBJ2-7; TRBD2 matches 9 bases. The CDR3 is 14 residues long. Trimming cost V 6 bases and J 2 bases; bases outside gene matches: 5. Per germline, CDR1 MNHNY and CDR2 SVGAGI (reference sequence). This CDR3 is CASRSAGGPYEQYF. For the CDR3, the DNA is TGTGCCAGCAGATCAGCGGGAGGCCCCTACGAGCAGTACTTC.

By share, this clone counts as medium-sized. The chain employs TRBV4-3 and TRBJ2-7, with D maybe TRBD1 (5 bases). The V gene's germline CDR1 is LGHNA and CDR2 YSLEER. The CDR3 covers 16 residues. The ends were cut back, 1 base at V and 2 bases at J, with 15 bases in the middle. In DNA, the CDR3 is TGCGCCAGCAGCCAAGGGCTTCAGGGTGACGCCTACGAGCAGTACTTC. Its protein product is CASSQGLQGDAYEQYF.

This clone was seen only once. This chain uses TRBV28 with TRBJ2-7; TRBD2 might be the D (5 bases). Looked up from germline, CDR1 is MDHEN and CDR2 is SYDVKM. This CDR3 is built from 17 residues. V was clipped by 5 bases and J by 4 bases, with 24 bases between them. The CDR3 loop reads CASSPAAWVPEGYEQYF. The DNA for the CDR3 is TGTGCCAGCAGTCCAGCTGCGTGGGTTCCTGAGGGATACGAGCAGTACTTC.

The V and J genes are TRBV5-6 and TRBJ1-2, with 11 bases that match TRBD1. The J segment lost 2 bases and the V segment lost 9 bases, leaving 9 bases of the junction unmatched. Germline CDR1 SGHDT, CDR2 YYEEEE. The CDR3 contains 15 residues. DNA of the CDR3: TGTGCCACCCGGACAGGGGGCCCAATCAACTATGGCTACACCTTC. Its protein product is CATRTGGPINYGYTF.

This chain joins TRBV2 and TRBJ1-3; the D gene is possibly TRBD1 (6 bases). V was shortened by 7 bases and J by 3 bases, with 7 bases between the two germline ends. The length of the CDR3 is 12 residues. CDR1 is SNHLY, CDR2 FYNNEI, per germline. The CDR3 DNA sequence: TGTGCCAGCATGGACAGTGGAAACACCATATATTTT. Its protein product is CASMDSGNTIYF.

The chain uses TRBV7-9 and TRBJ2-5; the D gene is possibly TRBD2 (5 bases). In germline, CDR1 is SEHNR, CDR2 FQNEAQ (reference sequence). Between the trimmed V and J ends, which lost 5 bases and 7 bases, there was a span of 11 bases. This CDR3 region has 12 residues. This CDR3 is CASSVPRGTQYF. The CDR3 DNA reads TGTGCCAGCAGCGTACCTCGGGGGACCCAGTACTTC.

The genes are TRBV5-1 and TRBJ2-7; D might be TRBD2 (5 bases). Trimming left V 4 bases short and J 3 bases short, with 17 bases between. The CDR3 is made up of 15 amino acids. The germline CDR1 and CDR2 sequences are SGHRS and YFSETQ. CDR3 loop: CASSPSKGRDYEQYF. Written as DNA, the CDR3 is TGCGCCAGCAGCCCATCAAAAGGGAGAGACTACGAGCAGTACTTC.

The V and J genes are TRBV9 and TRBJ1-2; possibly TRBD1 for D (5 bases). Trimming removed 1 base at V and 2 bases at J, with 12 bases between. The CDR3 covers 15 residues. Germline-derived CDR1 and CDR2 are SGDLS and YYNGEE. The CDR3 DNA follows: TGTGCCAGCAGCGTATCCTGGGGCAGCAACTATGGCTACACCTTC. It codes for CASSVSWGSNYGYTF.

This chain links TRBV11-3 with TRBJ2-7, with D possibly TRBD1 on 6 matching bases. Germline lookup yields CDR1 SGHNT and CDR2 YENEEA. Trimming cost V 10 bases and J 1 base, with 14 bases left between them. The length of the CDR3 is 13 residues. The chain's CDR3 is CAIPLTGSYEQYF. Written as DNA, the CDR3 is TGTGCCATTCCACTCACAGGGTCCTACGAGCAGTACTTC. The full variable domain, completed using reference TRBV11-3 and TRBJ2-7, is EAGVVQSPRYKIIEKKQPVAFWCNPISGHNTLYWYLQNLGQGPELLIRYENEEAVDDSQLPKDRFSAERLKGVDSTLKIQPAELGDSAVYLCAIPLTGSYEQYFGPGTRLTVT.

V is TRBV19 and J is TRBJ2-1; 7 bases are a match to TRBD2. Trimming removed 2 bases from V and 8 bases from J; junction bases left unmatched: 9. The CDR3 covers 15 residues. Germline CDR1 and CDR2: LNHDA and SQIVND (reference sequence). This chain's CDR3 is CASSIRGGSADEQFF. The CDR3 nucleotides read TGTGCCAGTAGTATAAGGGGCGGGAGTGCCGATGAGCAGTTCTTC.

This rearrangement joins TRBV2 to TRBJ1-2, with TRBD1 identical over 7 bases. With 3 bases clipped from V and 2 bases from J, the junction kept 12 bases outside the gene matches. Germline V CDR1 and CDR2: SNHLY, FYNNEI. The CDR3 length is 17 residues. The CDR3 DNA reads TGTGCCAGCAGTGAGAGCGTGACAGGGCGGCCAAACTATGGCTACACCTTC. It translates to CASSESVTGRPNYGYTF. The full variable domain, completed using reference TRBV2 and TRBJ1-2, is EPEVTQTPSHQVTQMGQEVILRCVPISNHLYFYWYRQILGQKVEFLVSFYNNEISEKSEIFDDQFSVERPDGSNFTLKIRSTKLEDSAMYFCASSESVTGRPNYGYTFGSGTRLTVV.

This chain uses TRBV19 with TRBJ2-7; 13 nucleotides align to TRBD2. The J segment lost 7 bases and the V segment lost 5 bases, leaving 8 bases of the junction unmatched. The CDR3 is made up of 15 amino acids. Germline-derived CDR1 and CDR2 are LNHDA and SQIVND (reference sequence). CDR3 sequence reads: CASSPGTSGNREQYF. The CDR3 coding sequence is TGTGCCAGTAGTCCCGGGACTAGCGGGAATCGAGAGCAGTACTTC.

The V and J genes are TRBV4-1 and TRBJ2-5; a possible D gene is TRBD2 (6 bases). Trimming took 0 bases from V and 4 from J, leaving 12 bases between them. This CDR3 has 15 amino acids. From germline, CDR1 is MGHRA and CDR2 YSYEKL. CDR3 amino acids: CASSQERYGRETQYF. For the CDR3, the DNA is TGCGCCAGCAGCCAAGAACGATACGGGAGAGAGACCCAGTACTTC.

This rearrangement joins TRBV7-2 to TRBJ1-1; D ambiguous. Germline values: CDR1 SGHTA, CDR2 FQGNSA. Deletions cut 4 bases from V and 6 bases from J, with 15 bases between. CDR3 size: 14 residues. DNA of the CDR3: TGTGCCAGCAGCTCTGGAGACCCAGCCGCTGAAGCTTTCTTT. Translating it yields CASSSGDPAAEAFF.

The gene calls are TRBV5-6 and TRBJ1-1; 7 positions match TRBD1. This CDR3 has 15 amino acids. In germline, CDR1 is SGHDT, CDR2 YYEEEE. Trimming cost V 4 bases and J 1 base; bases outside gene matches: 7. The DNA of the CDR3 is TGTGCCAGCAGCCTGAACAGGGGACGGAACACTGAAGCTTTCTTT. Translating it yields CASSLNRGRNTEAFF.

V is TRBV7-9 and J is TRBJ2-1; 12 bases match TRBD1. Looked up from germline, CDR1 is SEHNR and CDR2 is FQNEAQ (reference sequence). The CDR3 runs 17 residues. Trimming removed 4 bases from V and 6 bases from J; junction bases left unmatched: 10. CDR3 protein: CASSSWTGTGGFNEQFF. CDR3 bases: TGTGCCAGCAGCTCCTGGACGGGGACAGGGGGCTTCAATGAGCAGTTCTTC.

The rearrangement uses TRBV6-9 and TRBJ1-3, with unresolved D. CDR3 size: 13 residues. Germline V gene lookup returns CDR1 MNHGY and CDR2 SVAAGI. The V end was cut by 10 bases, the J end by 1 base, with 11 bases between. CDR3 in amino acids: CATQTTSGNTIYF. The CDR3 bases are TGTGCCACCCAGACAACTTCTGGAAACACCATATATTTT.

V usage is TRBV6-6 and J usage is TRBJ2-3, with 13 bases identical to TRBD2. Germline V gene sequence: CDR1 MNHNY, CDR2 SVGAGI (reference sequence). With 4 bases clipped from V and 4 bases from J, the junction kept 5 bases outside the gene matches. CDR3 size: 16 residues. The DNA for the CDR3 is TGTGCCAGCAGTTCCACCGGGACTAGCGGGGCAGATACGCAGTATTTT. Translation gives CASSSTGTSGADTQYF.

The CDR3 nucleotides are TGTGCCAGCACCTCACCGGGACAGGGGATATCCACCCAGTACTTC. Translation: CASTSPGQGISTQYF. The genes are TRBV27 and TRBJ2-5; TRBD1 matches at 10 bases. With V trimmed by 7 bases and J by 8 bases, 13 bases remained unmatched. Germline loops: CDR1 MNHEY, CDR2 SMNVEV (reference sequence). The CDR3 has 15 residues.

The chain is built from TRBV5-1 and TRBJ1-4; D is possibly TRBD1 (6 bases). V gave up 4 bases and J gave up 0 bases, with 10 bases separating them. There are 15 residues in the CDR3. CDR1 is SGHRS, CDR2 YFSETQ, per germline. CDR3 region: CASSPDRPTNEKLFF. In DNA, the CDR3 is TGCGCCAGCAGCCCGGACAGACCAACTAATGAAAAACTGTTTTTT.